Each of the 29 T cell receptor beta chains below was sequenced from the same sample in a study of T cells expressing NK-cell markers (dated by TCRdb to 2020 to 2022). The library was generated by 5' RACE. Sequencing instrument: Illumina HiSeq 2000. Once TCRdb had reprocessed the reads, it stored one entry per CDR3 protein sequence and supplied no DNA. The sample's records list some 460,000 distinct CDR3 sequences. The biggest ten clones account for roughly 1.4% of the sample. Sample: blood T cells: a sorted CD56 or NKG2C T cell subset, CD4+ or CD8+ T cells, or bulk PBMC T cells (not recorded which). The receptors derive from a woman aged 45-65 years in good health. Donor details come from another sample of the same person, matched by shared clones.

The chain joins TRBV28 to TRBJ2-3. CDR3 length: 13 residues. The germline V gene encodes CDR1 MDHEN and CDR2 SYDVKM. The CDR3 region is CASSFINPDTQYF.

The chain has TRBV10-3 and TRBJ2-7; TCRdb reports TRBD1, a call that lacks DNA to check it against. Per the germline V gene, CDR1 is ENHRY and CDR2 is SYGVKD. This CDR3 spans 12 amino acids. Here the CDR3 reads CAISLQGREQYF.

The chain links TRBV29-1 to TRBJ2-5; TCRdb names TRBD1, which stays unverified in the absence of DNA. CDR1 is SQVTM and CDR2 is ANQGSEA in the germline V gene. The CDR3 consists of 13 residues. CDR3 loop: CSVPTGGQETQYF.

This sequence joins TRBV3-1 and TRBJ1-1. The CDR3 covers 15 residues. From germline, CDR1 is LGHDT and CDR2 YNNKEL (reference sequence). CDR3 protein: CASSSLGRGYTEAFF.

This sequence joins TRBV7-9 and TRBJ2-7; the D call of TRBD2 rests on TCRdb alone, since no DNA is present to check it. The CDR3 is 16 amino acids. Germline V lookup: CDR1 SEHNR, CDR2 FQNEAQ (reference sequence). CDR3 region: CASSRHGGADLYEQYF.

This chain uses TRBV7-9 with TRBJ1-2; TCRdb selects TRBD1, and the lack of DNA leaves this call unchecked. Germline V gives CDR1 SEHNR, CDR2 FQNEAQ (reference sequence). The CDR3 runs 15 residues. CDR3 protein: CASSLETGENYGYTF.

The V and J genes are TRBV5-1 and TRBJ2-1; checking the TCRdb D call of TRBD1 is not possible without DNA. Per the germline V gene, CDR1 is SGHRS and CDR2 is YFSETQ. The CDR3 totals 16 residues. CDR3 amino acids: CASSSGQAFFYNEQFF. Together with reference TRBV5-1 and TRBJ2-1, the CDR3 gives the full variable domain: KAGVTQTPRYLIKTRGQQVTLSCSPISGHRSVSWYQQTPGQGLQFLFEYFSETQRNKGNFPGRFSGRQFSNSRSEMNVSTLELGDSALYLCASSSGQAFFYNEQFFGPGTRLTVL.

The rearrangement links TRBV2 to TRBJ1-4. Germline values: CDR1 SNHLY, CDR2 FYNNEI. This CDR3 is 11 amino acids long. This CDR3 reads CASSPNKKLFF.

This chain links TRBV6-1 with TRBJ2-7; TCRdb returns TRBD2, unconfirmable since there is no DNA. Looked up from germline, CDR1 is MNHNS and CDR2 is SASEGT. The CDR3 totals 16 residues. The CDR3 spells CASQSLGGRALYEQYF.

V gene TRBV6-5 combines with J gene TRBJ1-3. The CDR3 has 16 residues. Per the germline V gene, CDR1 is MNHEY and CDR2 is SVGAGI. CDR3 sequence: CASSYSRLNSGNTIYF.

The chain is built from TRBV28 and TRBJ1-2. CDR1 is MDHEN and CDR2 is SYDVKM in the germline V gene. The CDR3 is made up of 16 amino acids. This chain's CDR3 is CASSLALGGVTYGYTF.

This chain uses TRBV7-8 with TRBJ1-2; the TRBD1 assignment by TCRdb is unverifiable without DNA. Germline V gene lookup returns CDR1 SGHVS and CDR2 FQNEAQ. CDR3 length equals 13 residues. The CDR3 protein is CASCPVGGYGYTF.

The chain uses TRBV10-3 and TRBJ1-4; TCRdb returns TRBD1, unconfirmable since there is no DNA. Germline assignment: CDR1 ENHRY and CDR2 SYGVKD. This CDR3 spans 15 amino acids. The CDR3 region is CAISDPGSRQEKLFF.

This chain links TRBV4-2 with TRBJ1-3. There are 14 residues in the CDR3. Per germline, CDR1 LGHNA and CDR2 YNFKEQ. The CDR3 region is CASSQDPGGNTIYF.

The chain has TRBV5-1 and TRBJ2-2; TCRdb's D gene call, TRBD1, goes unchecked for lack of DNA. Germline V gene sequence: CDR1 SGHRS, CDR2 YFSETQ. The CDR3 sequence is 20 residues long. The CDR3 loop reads CASRTAPGPPRLANTGELFF.

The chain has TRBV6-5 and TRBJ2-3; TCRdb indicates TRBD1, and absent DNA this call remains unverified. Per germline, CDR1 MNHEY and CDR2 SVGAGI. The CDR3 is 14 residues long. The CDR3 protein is CASSPGQHTDTQYF.

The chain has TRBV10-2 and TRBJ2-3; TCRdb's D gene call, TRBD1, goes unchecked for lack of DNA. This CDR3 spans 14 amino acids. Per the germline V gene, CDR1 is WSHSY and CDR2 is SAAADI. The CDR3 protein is CASRGWGSTDTQYF.

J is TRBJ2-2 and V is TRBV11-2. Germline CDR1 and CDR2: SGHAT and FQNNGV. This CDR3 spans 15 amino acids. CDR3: CASSVDWVDTGELFF.

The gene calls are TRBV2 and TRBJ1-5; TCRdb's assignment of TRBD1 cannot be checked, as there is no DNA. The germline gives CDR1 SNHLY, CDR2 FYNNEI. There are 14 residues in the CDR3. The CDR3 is CASSLDRGNQPQHF.

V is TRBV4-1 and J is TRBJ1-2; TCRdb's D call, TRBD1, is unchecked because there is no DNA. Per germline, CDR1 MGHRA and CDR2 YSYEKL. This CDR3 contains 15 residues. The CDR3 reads CASSEGGVGAYGYTF.

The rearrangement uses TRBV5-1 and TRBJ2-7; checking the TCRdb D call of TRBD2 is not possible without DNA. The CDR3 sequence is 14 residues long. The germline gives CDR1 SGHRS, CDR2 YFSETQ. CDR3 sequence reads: CASSLPGLANEQYF.

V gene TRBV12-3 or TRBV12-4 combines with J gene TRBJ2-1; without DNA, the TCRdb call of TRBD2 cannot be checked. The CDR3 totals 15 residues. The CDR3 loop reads CASTLGLAGGNEQFF.

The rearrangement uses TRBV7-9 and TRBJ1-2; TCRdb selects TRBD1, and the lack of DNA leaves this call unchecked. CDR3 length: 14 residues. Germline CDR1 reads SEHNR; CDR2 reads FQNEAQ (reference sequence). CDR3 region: CASSLGDRIGGYTF.

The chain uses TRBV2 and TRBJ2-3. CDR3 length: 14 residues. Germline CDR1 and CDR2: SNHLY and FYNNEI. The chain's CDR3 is CARDQGYSTDTQYF. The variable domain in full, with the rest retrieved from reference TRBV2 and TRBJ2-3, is EPEVTQTPSHQVTQMGQEVILRCVPISNHLYFYWYRQILGQKVEFLVSFYNNEISEKSEIFDDQFSVERPDGSNFTLKIRSTKLEDSAMYFCARDQGYSTDTQYFGPGTRLTVL.

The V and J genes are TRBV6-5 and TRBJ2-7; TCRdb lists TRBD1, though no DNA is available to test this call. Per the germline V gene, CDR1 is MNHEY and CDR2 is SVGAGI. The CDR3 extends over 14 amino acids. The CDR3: CARKLRDRAHEQYF.

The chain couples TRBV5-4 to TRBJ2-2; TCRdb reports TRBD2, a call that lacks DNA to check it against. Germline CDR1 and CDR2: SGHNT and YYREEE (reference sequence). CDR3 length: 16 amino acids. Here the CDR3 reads CASSLALAGNTGELFF.

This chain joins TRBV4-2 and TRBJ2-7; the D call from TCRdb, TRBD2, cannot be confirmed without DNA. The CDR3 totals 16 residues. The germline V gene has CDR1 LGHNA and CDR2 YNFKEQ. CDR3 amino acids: CASSPLGREGLGEQYF.

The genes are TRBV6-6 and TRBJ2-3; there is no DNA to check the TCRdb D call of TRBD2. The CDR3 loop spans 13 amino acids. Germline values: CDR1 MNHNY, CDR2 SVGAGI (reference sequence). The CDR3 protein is CASTKVPEDTQYF.

Here the CDR3 reads CSARVYRIQETQYF. The chain recombines TRBV20-1 with TRBJ2-5; with no DNA, the TCRdb D assignment of TRBD1 cannot be verified. CDR3 length equals 14 residues. Germline V lookup: CDR1 DFQATT, CDR2 SNEGSKA (reference sequence).